Each of the 22 T cell receptor beta chains below was sequenced from the same sample in a study of T cell changes during pregnancy in multiple sclerosis. The repertoire was sequenced with immunoSEQ multiplex PCR; TCRdb's copy has only in-frame clones and lacks some. The sample contains 90,000 to 100,000 clones, over 80% of which appear only once. The material sequenced was peripheral blood, taken in the first trimester of pregnancy. These receptor sequences come from a female donor with multiple sclerosis, enrolled in a pregnancy study.

V usage is TRBV29-1 and J usage is TRBJ2-2, with 11 nucleotides matching TRBD2. This CDR3 contains 16 residues. CDR1 is SQVTM and CDR2 is ANQGSEA in the germline V gene. Unmatched junction bases numbered 3, after V lost 2 bases and J lost 1 base. The chain's CDR3 is CSVEPGLAGNTGELFF. For the CDR3, the DNA is TGCAGCGTTGAACCCGGACTAGCGGGGAACACCGGGGAGCTGTTTTTT.

This clone has only one observation. The chain links TRBV5-1 to TRBJ1-5; D is possibly TRBD1 (6 bases). There are 14 residues in the CDR3. CDR1 and CDR2 (germline): SGHRS, YFSETQ. Trimming removed 3 bases from V and 7 bases from J, with 14 bases in between. The CDR3 sequence: CASSSGVASQPQHF. DNA of the CDR3: TGCGCCAGCAGCTCAGGGGTGGCAAGCCAGCCCCAGCATTTT.

The rearrangement uses TRBV19 and TRBJ1-5, with D unclear. Between the trimmed V and J ends, which lost 10 bases and 2 bases, there was a span of 9 bases. CDR1 and CDR2 from the germline V gene are LNHDA and SQIVND (reference sequence). CDR3 length: 12 amino acids. CDR3 in DNA: TGTGCCACCACGAGAGGCAATCAGCCCCAGCATTTT. It translates to CATTRGNQPQHF.

V gene TRBV5-8 combines with J gene TRBJ2-7; D might be TRBD1 (5 bases). The CDR3 has 15 amino acids. V shed 2 bases and J shed 4 bases, with 16 bases lying between them. From germline, CDR1 is SGHTS and CDR2 YDEGEE. CDR3 in amino acids: CASSFRQNWVYEQYF. The CDR3 coding sequence is TGTGCCAGCAGCTTCCGACAGAATTGGGTTTACGAGCAGTACTTC.

This rearrangement joins TRBV7-8 to TRBJ1-2; D possibly corresponds to TRBD1 (5 bases). V lost 5 bases to trimming and J lost 8 bases, with 15 bases between them. The CDR3 length is 13 residues. The germline CDR1 and CDR2 sequences are SGHVS and FQNEAQ. The CDR3 region has the DNA TGTGCCAGCAGCGACTCAGGGTATTGGGGCTACACCTTC. Translation: CASSDSGYWGYTF.

The CDR3 DNA reads TGTGCCAGCAGTGGGGGGGGCGGGTACAATGAGCAGTTCTTC. This gives the protein CASSGGGGYNEQFF. The chain joins TRBV6-1 to TRBJ2-1; D possibly corresponds to TRBD2 (7 bases). Germline lookup yields CDR1 MNHNS and CDR2 SASEGT. CDR3 length: 14 amino acids. V was clipped by 4 bases and J by 4 bases, with 11 bases between them.

In nucleotides, the CDR3 is TGTGCCATCAGTGACCCGGATACGCAGTATTTT. Translating it yields CAISDPDTQYF. The chain recombines TRBV10-3 with TRBJ2-3; D is undetermined. Germline CDR1 ENHRY, CDR2 SYGVKD. Between the trimmed V and J ends, which lost 3 bases and 6 bases, there was a span of 4 bases. This CDR3 is 11 amino acids long.

This chain connects TRBV29-1 to TRBJ1-1; D perhaps matches TRBD1 (6 bases). This CDR3 comprises 15 residues. Per germline, CDR1 SQVTM and CDR2 ANQGSEA. The V end was cut by 5 bases, the J end by 4 bases, with 20 bases between. The CDR3 protein is CSVRYTGTLGTEAFF. CDR3 sequence (DNA): TGCAGCGTTCGTTACACCGGGACATTAGGCACTGAAGCTTTCTTT.

This clone was recorded once. A far larger clone differs by one base, so this is likely a read error. This chain joins TRBV11-2 and TRBJ2-2; a possible D gene is TRBD1 (5 bases). The V and J ends lost 3 bases and 8 bases respectively, with 10 bases between them. Germline V gene data show CDR1 as SGHAT and CDR2 as FQNNGV. CDR3 size: 13 residues. The CDR3 sequence: CASSFAGQGELFF. The CDR3 bases are TGTGCCAGCAGCTTTGCAGGGCAAGGGGAGCTGTTTTTT.

The chain joins TRBV6-5 to TRBJ1-5; no clear D gene. CDR1 is MNHEY, CDR2 SVGAGI, per germline. The length of the CDR3 is 15 residues. Deletions cut 0 bases from V and 6 bases from J, with 12 bases between. The CDR3 here is CASSYSRGLGQPQHF. Here the CDR3 DNA reads TGTGCCAGCAGTTACTCTCGAGGGTTGGGTCAGCCCCAGCATTTT.

The V and J genes are TRBV4-2 and TRBJ1-2; D possibly corresponds to TRBD1 (5 bases). Deletions cut 0 bases from V and 4 bases from J, with 12 bases between. CDR1 is LGHNA and CDR2 is YNFKEQ in the germline V gene. There are 15 residues in the CDR3. The CDR3 reads CASSQDEGRAYGYTF. For the CDR3, the DNA is TGTGCCAGCAGCCAAGATGAAGGCAGGGCCTATGGCTACACCTTC.

This clone was observed a handful of times. The genes are TRBV5-4 and TRBJ1-1; 9 nucleotides line up with TRBD1. Trimming took 0 bases from V and 1 from J; bases not matched to a gene: 13. This CDR3 contains 19 residues. Looked up from germline, CDR1 is SGHNT and CDR2 is YYREEE (reference sequence). The CDR3 coding sequence is TGTGCCAGCAGCTTGGAAGCCGGGACAGGGAGTACGAGGAACACTGAAGCTTTCTTT. Amino acids: CASSLEAGTGSTRNTEAFF.

The chain links TRBV15 to TRBJ2-2; tentative D call: TRBD2 (5 bases). Trimming cost V 0 bases and J 6 bases, with 11 bases left between them. Germline V CDR1 and CDR2: LNHNV, YYDKDF (reference sequence). CDR3 length: 15 amino acids. CDR3 sequence reads: CATSRDRRGPGELFF. CDR3 coding DNA: TGTGCCACCAGCAGAGATCGGCGAGGGCCCGGGGAGCTGTTTTTT.

V gene TRBV11-2 combines with J gene TRBJ1-2; 8 bases are a match to TRBD1. Per the germline V gene, CDR1 is SGHAT and CDR2 is FQNNGV. The V segment lost 4 bases and the J segment 8 bases; nucleotides outside the gene matches: 12. This CDR3 is built from 15 residues. The CDR3 DNA is TGTGCCAGCAGCTATACAGGGGGGCATGTGTGGGGCTACACCTTC. This translates into CASSYTGGHVWGYTF.

The chain employs TRBV6-5 and TRBJ1-1; 9 positions agree with TRBD1. Looked up from germline, CDR1 is MNHEY and CDR2 is SVGAGI. V shed 5 bases, J shed 4 bases, and the junction held 8 bases outside the gene matches. This CDR3 has 15 amino acids. The CDR3 DNA follows: TGTGCCAGCAGTACAGGGACAGGGATGGGCACTGAAGCTTTCTTT. Residues: CASSTGTGMGTEAFF.

The genes are TRBV6-5 and TRBJ1-4; the D gene is possibly TRBD1 (6 bases). The germline V gene has CDR1 MNHEY and CDR2 SVGAGI. Trimming took off 7 bases at V and 5 bases at J, with 14 bases between the two ends. CDR3 length: 14 amino acids. The CDR3 coding sequence is TGTGCCAGCACCTCGGACAGCCGAAATGAAAAACTGTTTTTT. Its translation: CASTSDSRNEKLFF.

V is TRBV7-5 and J is TRBJ1-5. TRBV7-5 represents a pseudogene. This CDR3 is 16 amino acids long. DNA for the CDR3: TGTGCCAGAAGCTTATTCGGGGGGGGTCTGATTCAGCCCCAGCATTTT. This encodes CARSLFGGGLIQPQHF.

This clone was counted once. The rearrangement joins TRBV6-5 to TRBJ1-5, with D possibly TRBD1 on 5 matching bases. Per germline, CDR1 MNHEY and CDR2 SVGAGI. The CDR3 runs 15 residues. V dropped 0 bases and J dropped 1 base, with 7 bases sitting between them. The CDR3: CASSYSSGSNQPQHF. CDR3 sequence (DNA): TGTGCCAGCAGTTACTCGTCAGGGAGCAATCAGCCCCAGCATTTT.

The V gene is TRBV7-9, the J gene TRBJ2-1, with TRBD2 matching 7 bases. From germline, CDR1 is SEHNR and CDR2 FQNEAQ (reference sequence). The CDR3 runs 17 residues. V shed 4 bases, J shed 5 bases, and the junction held 14 bases outside the gene matches. For the CDR3, the DNA is TGTGCCAGCAGCTCATTCACGGGGGGAACGATAGACAATGAGCAGTTCTTC. This codes for CASSSFTGGTIDNEQFF.

The V and J genes are TRBV18 and TRBJ2-1, with TRBD2 matching over 7 bases. The CDR3 runs to 12 residues. J lost 8 bases, V lost 3 bases, and 1 base had no gene match. In germline, CDR1 is KGHSH, CDR2 LQKENI. For the CDR3, the DNA is TGTGCCAGCTCACCTCGGGGGGATGAGCAGTTCTTC. Translated: CASSPRGDEQFF.

The sample holds one count of this clone. This rearrangement joins TRBV5-1 to TRBJ1-1, with a weak D call TRBD1 (6 bases). The germline gives CDR1 SGHRS, CDR2 YFSETQ. The CDR3 is made up of 14 amino acids. Trimming took 2 bases from V and 5 from J, leaving 13 bases between them. CDR3 amino acids: CASSLDTGWTEAFF. Here the CDR3 DNA reads TGCGCCAGCAGCTTAGATACAGGGTGGACTGAAGCTTTCTTT.

The CDR3 sequence: CASTSGGAGEQFF. DNA of the CDR3: TGTGCCAGCACCAGCGGGGGGGCCGGCGAGCAGTTCTTC. The genes are TRBV6-1 and TRBJ2-1, with 10 positions matching TRBD2. This CDR3 comprises 13 residues. Per the germline V gene, CDR1 is MNHNS and CDR2 is SASEGT. V lost 7 bases and J lost 10; bases outside the gene matches: 7.